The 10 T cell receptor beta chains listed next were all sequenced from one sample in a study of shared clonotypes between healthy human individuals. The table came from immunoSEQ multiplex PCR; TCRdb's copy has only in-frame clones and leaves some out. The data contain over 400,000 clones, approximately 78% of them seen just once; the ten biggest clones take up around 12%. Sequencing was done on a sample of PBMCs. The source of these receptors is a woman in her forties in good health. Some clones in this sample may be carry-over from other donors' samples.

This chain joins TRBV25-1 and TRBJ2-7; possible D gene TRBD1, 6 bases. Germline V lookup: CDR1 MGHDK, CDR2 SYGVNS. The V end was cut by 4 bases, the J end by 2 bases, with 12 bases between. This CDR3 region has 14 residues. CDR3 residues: CASSAAGAPYEQYF. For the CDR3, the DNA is TGTGCCAGCAGTGCCGCAGGGGCACCCTACGAGCAGTACTTC.

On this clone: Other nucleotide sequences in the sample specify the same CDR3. DNA of the CDR3: TGTGCCTGGAGTGGGGGTAATCAGCCCCAGCATTTT. It translates to CAWSGGNQPQHF. V gene TRBV30 combines with J gene TRBJ1-5, with D unresolved. Germline V gene lookup returns CDR1 GTSNPN and CDR2 SVGIG (reference sequence). V lost 1 base to trimming and J lost 4 bases, with 5 bases between them. CDR3 length: 12 residues.

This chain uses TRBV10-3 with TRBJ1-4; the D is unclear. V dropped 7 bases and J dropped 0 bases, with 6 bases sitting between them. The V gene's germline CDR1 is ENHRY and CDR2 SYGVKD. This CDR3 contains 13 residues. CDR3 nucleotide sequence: TGTGCCATCAAAGCGTCAACTAATGAAAAACTGTTTTTT. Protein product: CAIKASTNEKLFF.

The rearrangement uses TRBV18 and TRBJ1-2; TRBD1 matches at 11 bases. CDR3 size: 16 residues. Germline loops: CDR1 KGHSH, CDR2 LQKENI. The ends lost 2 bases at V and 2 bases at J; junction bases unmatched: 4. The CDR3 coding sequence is TGTGCCAGCTCACCAAGGACAGGGGGCAGCAACTATGGCTACACCTTC. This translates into CASSPRTGGSNYGYTF.

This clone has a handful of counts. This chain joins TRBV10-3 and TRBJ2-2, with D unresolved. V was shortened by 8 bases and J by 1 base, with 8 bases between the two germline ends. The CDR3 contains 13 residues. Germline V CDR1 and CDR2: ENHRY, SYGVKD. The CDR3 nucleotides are TGTGCCATCTTGTCTGGGAACACCGGGGAGCTGTTTTTT. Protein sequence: CAILSGNTGELFF.

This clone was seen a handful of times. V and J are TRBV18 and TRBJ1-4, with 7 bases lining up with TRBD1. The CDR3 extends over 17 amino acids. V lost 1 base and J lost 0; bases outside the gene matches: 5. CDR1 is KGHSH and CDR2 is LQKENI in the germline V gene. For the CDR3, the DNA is TGTGCCAGCTCACCACTGAGGGACAGACCAACTAATGAAAAACTGTTTTTT. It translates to CASSPLRDRPTNEKLFF.

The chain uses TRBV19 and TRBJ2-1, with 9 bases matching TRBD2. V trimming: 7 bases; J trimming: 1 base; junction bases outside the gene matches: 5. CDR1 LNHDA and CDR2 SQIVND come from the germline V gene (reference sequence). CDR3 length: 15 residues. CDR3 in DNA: TGTGCCAGTAACCCTAGCGGGATATCCTACAATGAGCAGTTCTTC. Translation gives CASNPSGISYNEQFF.

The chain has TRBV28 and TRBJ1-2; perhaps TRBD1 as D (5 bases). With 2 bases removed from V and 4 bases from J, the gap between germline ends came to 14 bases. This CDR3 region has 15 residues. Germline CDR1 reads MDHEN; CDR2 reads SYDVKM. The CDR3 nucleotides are TGTGCCAGCAGTTTAGGGGGGGAGGAATTCTATGGCTACACCTTC. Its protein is CASSLGGEEFYGYTF.

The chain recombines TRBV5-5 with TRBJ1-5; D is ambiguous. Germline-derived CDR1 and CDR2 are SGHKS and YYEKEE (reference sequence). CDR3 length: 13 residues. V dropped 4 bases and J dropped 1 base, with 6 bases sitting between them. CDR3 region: CASSHASNQPQHF. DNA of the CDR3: TGTGCCAGCAGCCATGCGAGCAATCAGCCCCAGCATTTT.

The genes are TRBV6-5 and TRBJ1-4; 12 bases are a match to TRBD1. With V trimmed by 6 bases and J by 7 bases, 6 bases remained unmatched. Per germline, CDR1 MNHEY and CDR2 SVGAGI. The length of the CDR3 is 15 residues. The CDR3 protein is CASSDGTGGFEKLFF. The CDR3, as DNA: TGTGCCAGCAGCGATGGGACAGGGGGCTTTGAAAAACTGTTTTTT.